This T cell receptor (beta chain) was sequenced in a study of blood T cells in healthy people across ages (dated by TCRdb to 2015 to 2017). Background for the entire study: In model experiments, template switching captured roughly one uniquely barcoded TCR beta cDNA molecule for every two T cells. Donors of different ages were randomly distributed across sequencing lanes to avoid experimental bias. Two additional independent replicas of 1 million unique cDNA reads from the same blood draw were analyzed for two donors (one aged 18 to 30 and one aged 80 or older). The donors were divided into four age groups: young (average approximately 17 years), middle-aged (approximately 39), aged (under 70) and long-lived (more than 75). Age-related changes in TCR beta repertoire diversity were measured in the study by deep sequencing normalized with unique cDNA molecular identifiers.

The roughly 39 donors, aged about 6 to 95 years, were systemically healthy Caucasian individuals from Russia. Each donor gave ten milliliters of peripheral blood, drawn into EDTA-treated Vacutainer tubes. Ficoll-Paque density-gradient centrifugation was used to isolate PBMCs, with at least 6 million obtained per sample. Total RNA, at least 6 micrograms per sample, was extracted from PBMCs with Trizol reagent. For every donor, flow cytometry on a PBMC aliquot measured the percentage of naive CD45RAhigh/CD27high T cells. What the research found in general, with its limitations: Donor CMV infection status was unknown, potentially confounding age-related changes in expanded clonotypes. A strong correlation was found between observed TCR beta diversity and the percentage of naive T cells measured by flow cytometry. Compared with the aged group, the long-lived group had more naive CD4+ T cells, fewer expanded clones and increased TCR diversity, suggesting age selection. As age increased, observed TCR beta diversity per million T cells dropped in a roughly linear way, and a significant reduction was already evident by age about 40. Because profiling used bulk unsorted PBMCs, naive and antigen-experienced compartments could not be compared conclusively. Estimates of total diversity based on one million sequenced T cells were regarded as lower bounds and as underestimates.

Receptor amplification or capture employed 5' RACE. Sequencing was performed on an Illumina HiSeq 2500. A second PCR of about 7 to 12 cycles was run with a J-beta primer mix and a sample-barcoded 5' primer. A template-switch 5' adaptor carrying 12 random nucleotides introduced a unique molecular identifier onto each TCR beta cDNA molecule. Each sample yielded at least 2.5 million CDR3-containing paired-end reads. The Mint cDNA synthesis kit, primed by a TRBC-specific oligonucleotide, was used to synthesize first-strand cDNA from all RNA. All cDNA was treated with uracil-DNA glycosylase and then went through a first 18-cycle PCR with the universal primers M1SS and BC2_uni_R. The original pipeline was this. Normalization of each sample was performed by random selection of 1 million high-quality reads, each carrying a distinct molecular identifier. Reads sharing molecular identifiers were discarded rather than binned into consensus sequences. MiTCR, with a Q25 quality threshold and the strictest error-elimination algorithm, was used for CDR3 identification, clonotype clustering and error correction. A nonparametric unseen species model with Euler transformation was used to estimate lower-bound total TCR beta diversity. TCRdb trimmed the raw reads at Q25, called clones with MiXCR and kept productive beta chains. Each CDR3 protein gets just one entry, which takes the most common genes and DNA from the rows behind it. The V and J calls were not made by the authors but by TCRdb's processing. A total of about 1.4 million distinct CDR3 sequences appear in this sample, roughly 59% of them only once. Clones ranked in the top ten supply over 5.5% of the sample.

To note about this clonotype: Its antigen target is currently unknown. No clone much larger than this one lies a single base away; base qualities are absent.

V and J are truncated by 1 base and 1 base respectively, leaving an intervening sequence of 9 bases. The CDR3, from cysteine to phenylalanine, totals 15 residues. Only the CDR3 DNA stays, 45 bases, in frame from base 1. Looking up the germline V gene yields CDR1 SGDLS and CDR2 YYNGEE. The clonotype was recovered from a man younger than 35 in good health. The material sequenced was blood. The chain was built from TRBV9 and TRBJ2-1; the D segment might be TRBD1 or TRBD2, since each matches 5 bases. The DNA sequence is given as TGTGCCAGCAGCGTAACCGGGGCGTCCTACAATGAGCAGTTCTTC. This yields the protein CASSVTGASYNEQFF.